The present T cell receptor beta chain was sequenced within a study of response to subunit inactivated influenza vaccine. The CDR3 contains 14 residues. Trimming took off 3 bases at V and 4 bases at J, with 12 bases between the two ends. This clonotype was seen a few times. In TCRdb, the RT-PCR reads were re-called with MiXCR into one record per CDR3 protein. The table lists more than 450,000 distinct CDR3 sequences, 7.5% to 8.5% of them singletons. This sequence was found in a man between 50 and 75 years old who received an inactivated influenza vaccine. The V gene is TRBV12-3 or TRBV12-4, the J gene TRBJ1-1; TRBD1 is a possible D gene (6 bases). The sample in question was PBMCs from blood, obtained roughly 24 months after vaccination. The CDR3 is CASSFRGAVTEAFF. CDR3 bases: TGTGCCAGCAGTTTTCGGGGGGCCGTCACTGAAGCTTTCTTT.